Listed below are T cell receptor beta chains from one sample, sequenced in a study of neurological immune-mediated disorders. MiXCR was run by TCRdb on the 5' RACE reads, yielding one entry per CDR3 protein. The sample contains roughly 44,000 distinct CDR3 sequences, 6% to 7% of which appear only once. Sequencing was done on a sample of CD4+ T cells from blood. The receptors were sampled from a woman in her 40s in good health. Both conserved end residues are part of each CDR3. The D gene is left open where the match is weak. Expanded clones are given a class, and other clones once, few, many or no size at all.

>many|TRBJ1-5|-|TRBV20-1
CSAARLVSNQPQHF
TGCAGTGCGGCCCGACTGGTTAGCAATCAGCCCCAGCATTTT
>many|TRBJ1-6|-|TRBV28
CASRKGSPLHF
TGTGCCAGCAGAAAGGGGTCACCCCTCCACTTT
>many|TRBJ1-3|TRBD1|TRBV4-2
CASSPDRVDGNTIYF
TGTGCCAGCAGCCCAGACAGGGTAGATGGAAACACCATATATTTT
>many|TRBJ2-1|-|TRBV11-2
CASSPRQIFNEQFF
TGTGCCAGCAGCCCCCGACAGATCTTCAATGAGCAGTTCTTC
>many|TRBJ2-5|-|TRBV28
CASSSPKTQEETQYF
TGTGCCAGCAGCTCCCCTAAAACACAGGAAGAGACCCAGTACTTC
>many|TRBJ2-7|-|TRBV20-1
CSASRISDEQYF
TGCAGTGCTAGCAGAATAAGCGACGAGCAGTACTTC
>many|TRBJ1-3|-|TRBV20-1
CSASGDSGNTIYF
TGCAGTGCTAGCGGCGACTCTGGAAACACCATATATTTT
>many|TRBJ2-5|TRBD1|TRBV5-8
CASSFGTGSPPQETQYF
TGTGCCAGCAGCTTCGGGACAGGTTCCCCCCCTCAAGAGACCCAGTACTTC
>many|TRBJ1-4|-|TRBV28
CASSFLQETAEKLFF
TGTGCCAGCAGTTTTCTCCAGGAAACGGCTGAAAAACTGTTTTTT
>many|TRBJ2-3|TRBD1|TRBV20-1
CSAQGTHTDTQYF
TGCAGTGCACAGGGGACCCACACAGATACGCAGTATTTT
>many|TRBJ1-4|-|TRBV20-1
CSALPRGSATNEKLFF
TGCAGTGCCCTCCCAAGGGGCTCTGCAACTAATGAAAAACTGTTTTTT
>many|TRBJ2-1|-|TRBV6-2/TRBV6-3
CASSGSGRSYNEQFF
TGTGCCAGCAGCGGCTCCGGGCGGTCCTACAATGAGCAGTTCTTC
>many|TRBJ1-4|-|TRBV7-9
CASSPKRREDEKLFF
TGTGCCAGCAGCCCTAAGCGCAGGGAGGATGAAAAACTGTTTTTT
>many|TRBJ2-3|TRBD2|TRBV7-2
CASSPPNSGIPDTQYF
TGTGCCAGCAGCCCCCCTAATAGCGGGATCCCAGATACGCAGTATTTT
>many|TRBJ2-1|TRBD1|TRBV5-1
CASSLLTNRGNEQFF
TGCGCCAGCAGCCTCCTGACCAACAGGGGCAATGAGCAGTTCTTC
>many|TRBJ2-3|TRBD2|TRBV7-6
CASSGGTRPFTDTQYF
TGTGCCAGCAGCGGCGGGACTAGACCGTTCACAGATACGCAGTATTTT
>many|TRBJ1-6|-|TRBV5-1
CASSLVPSGDSPLHF
TGCGCCAGCAGCTTGGTACCCTCGGGGGATTCACCCCTCCACTTT
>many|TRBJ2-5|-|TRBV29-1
CSVERGGETQYF
TGCAGCGTTGAGAGGGGGGGAGAGACCCAGTACTTC
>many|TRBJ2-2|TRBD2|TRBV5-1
CASSLLAGGTNTGELFF
TGCGCCAGCAGCTTGTTAGCGGGAGGTACGAACACCGGGGAGCTGTTTTTT
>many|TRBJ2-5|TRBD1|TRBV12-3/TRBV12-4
CASSHHRGIWETQYF
TGTGCCAGCAGTCATCACAGGGGGATTTGGGAGACCCAGTACTTC
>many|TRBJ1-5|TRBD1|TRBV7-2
CASSSLTGDQPQHF
TGTGCCAGCAGCTCCCTCACAGGGGATCAGCCCCAGCATTTT
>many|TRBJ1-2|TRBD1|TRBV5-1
CASNSGTGGGGYTF
TGCGCCAGCAACTCCGGGACAGGGGGCGGTGGCTACACCTTC
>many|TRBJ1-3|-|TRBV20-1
CSARDREISGNTIYF
TGCAGTGCTAGAGACAGGGAAATATCTGGAAACACCATATATTTT
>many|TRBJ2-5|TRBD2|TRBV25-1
CASSETSGWRETQYF
TGTGCCAGCAGTGAAACTAGCGGATGGAGAGAGACCCAGTACTTC
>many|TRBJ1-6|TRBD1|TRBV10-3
CAISELTGGSSPLHF
TGTGCCATCAGTGAACTGACAGGGGGCAGTTCACCCCTCCACTTT
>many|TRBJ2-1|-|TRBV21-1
CARDRTGAGGSYNEQFF
TGTGCCAGGGACCGGACAGGAGCGGGGGGATCCTACAATGAGCAGTTCTTC
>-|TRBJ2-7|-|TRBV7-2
CASHGGAYEQYF
TGTGCCAGCCACGGCGGGGCCTACGAGCAGTACTTC
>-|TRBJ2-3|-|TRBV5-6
CASSPTGSDTQYF
TGTGCCAGCAGCCCTACGGGGTCAGATACGCAGTATTTT
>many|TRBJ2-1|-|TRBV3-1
CASSQAGVLAEGGNEQFF
TGTGCCAGCAGCCAAGCTGGGGTTCTAGCGGAGGGGGGCAATGAGCAGTTCTTC
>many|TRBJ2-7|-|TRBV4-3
CASSQDYRDEQYF
TGCGCCAGCAGCCAAGATTATAGGGACGAGCAGTACTTC
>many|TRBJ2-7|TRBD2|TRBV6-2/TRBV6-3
CASSRRGLDYEQYF
TGTGCCAGCAGTAGACGAGGACTAGATTACGAGCAGTACTTC
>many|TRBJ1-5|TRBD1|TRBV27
CASSRTGVSDQPQHF
TGTGCCAGCAGTCGGACAGGGGTCTCAGATCAGCCCCAGCATTTT
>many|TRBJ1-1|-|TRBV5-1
CASSSQRPGRSGTEAFF
TGCGCCAGCAGCTCCCAACGGCCCGGCCGGTCTGGCACTGAAGCTTTCTTT
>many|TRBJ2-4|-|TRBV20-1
CSARGGGRVNIQYF
TGCAGTGCTAGAGGGGGAGGAAGGGTTAACATTCAGTACTTC
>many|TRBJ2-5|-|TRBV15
CATSGTSKGTQYF
TGTGCCACCAGCGGTACTAGTAAAGGGACCCAGTACTTC
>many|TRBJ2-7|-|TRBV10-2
CASSESFGMVTYEQYF
TGCGCCAGCAGTGAGAGTTTTGGGATGGTGACCTACGAGCAGTACTTC
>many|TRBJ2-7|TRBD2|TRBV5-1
CASSSSSGPEYEQYF
TGCGCCAGCAGCTCGTCTAGCGGGCCGGAATACGAGCAGTACTTC
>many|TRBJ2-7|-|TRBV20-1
CSAPDSSYEQYF
TGCAGTGCTCCCGACAGCTCCTACGAGCAGTACTTC
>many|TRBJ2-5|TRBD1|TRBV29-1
CSVELTGLGQETQYF
TGCAGCGTTGAACTGACAGGGTTGGGCCAAGAGACCCAGTACTTC